Shown below are 32 T cell receptor beta chains from a single sample sequenced in a study of T cell responses to AZD1222 COVID-19 vaccine. This table comes from immunoSEQ multiplex PCR, and its TCRdb copy is limited to in-frame clones, with some not included. Of some 190,000 clones detected, approximately 89% appear once; the ten largest clones hold 1.5% to 2%. This specimen consisted of peripheral blood, obtained 28 days after the second AZD1222 dose. The receptors shown here come from an adult who received the AZD1222 COVID-19 vaccine.

The V gene is TRBV5-1, the J gene TRBJ2-3; no definite D call. The V end was cut by 0 bases, the J end by 0 bases, with 2 bases between. The CDR3 contains 13 residues. Germline CDR1 is SGHRS and CDR2 is YFSETQ. In DNA form, the CDR3 reads TGCGCCAGCAGCTTGGAAAGCACAGATACGCAGTATTTT. Encoded protein: CASSLESTDTQYF.

The genes are TRBV2 and TRBJ1-1; TRBD1 agrees at 7 bases. Germline lookup yields CDR1 SNHLY and CDR2 FYNNEI. Germline trimming cut 4 bases from V and 5 bases from J; bases unmatched to any gene: 7. The CDR3 extends over 14 amino acids. In nucleotides, the CDR3 is TGTGCCAGCAGTGCACAGGGGTGGAAGACTGAAGCTTTCTTT. Its protein is CASSAQGWKTEAFF.

V and J are TRBV11-3 and TRBJ1-1; D unresolved. V shed 5 bases and J shed 1 base, with 8 bases lying between them. CDR1 SGHNT and CDR2 YENEEA come from the germline V gene. The CDR3 loop spans 13 amino acids. The CDR3 here is CASSPGRNTEAFF. In DNA, the CDR3 is TGTGCCAGCAGCCCAGGACGGAACACTGAAGCTTTCTTT. The variable domain in full, with the rest retrieved from reference TRBV11-3 and TRBJ1-1, is EAGVVQSPRYKIIEKKQPVAFWCNPISGHNTLYWYLQNLGQGPELLIRYENEEAVDDSQLPKDRFSAERLKGVDSTLKIQPAELGDSAVYLCASSPGRNTEAFFGQGTRLTVV.

The chain employs TRBV27 and TRBJ2-5; no clear D. Germline CDR1 is MNHEY and CDR2 is SMNVEV (reference sequence). With 4 bases removed from V and 7 bases from J, the gap between germline ends came to 13 bases. There are 13 residues in the CDR3. The CDR3 reads CASSSGEGRTQYF. The CDR3 DNA follows: TGTGCCAGCAGTTCAGGTGAAGGCCGGACCCAGTACTTC.

V and J are TRBV11-2 and TRBJ2-7; D ambiguous. Germline CDR1 is SGHAT and CDR2 is FQNNGV. This CDR3 spans 13 amino acids. The ends were cut back, 2 bases at V and 3 bases at J, with 8 bases in the middle. CDR3 nucleotides: TGTGCCAGCAGCTTATCAGACATCTACGAGCAGTACTTC. Protein: CASSLSDIYEQYF.

The chain recombines TRBV12-3 or TRBV12-4 with TRBJ1-2; 8 bases line up with TRBD1. Losses at the gene ends were 3 bases for V and 8 bases for J; bases not matched to a gene: 5. This CDR3 has 13 amino acids. The CDR3 coding sequence is TGTGCCAGCAGTTTCGGACAGGGCGGGGGCTACACCTTC. Translated, it gives CASSFGQGGGYTF.

V and J are TRBV27 and TRBJ1-2; D perhaps matches TRBD1 (5 bases). Trimming removed 3 bases from V and 7 bases from J, with 12 bases in between. This CDR3 contains 13 residues. Looked up from germline, CDR1 is MNHEY and CDR2 is SMNVEV (reference sequence). CDR3 sequence (DNA): TGTGCCAGCAGTTTGGGACTCCTTGGTGGCTACACCTTC. Translated, it gives CASSLGLLGGYTF.

The V and J genes are TRBV6-5 and TRBJ2-6; 9 bases match TRBD1. The junction had 3 bases not matched to a gene; V was cut back by 7 bases and J by 2 bases. There are 15 residues in the CDR3. Germline assignment: CDR1 MNHEY and CDR2 SVGAGI. In DNA form, the CDR3 reads TGTGCCAGCACCCGGGACAGGGCTGGGGCCAACGTCCTGACTTTC. Protein: CASTRDRAGANVLTF.

The gene calls are TRBV12-3 or TRBV12-4 and TRBJ2-1, with no clear D. V was shortened by 6 bases and J by 2 bases, with 8 bases between the two germline ends. The CDR3 covers 13 residues. DNA of the CDR3: TGTGCCAGCAGCTCCGCTCCCTACAATGAGCAGTTCTTC. Protein product: CASSSAPYNEQFF.

This chain links TRBV30 with TRBJ2-1, with D perhaps being TRBD1 or TRBD2 (5 bases each). From germline, CDR1 is GTSNPN and CDR2 SVGIG (reference sequence). This CDR3 contains 13 residues. V gave up 0 bases and J gave up 9 bases, with 12 bases separating them. CDR3 loop: CAWSVQASSEQFF. The CDR3 nucleotides read TGTGCCTGGAGTGTACAGGCTAGCAGTGAGCAGTTCTTC.

J is TRBJ2-7 and V is TRBV11-1; D gene ambiguous. This CDR3 contains 14 residues. V was shortened by 3 bases and J by 0 bases, with 9 bases between the two germline ends. Germline V gene sequence: CDR1 SGHAT, CDR2 FQDESV (reference sequence). The CDR3 here is CASSFGFRSYEQYF. DNA for the CDR3: TGTGCCAGCAGCTTCGGTTTCCGCTCCTACGAGCAGTACTTC.

The V call is TRBV7-8, the J call TRBJ2-3, with D possibly TRBD2 on 6 matching bases. The V gene's germline CDR1 is SGHVS and CDR2 FQNEAQ. CDR3 length: 15 amino acids. The ends were cut back, 5 bases at V and 2 bases at J, with 14 bases in the middle. The CDR3 bases are TGTGCCAGCAGCCGAGGCCGACTAGTCACAGATACGCAGTATTTT. Translated, it gives CASSRGRLVTDTQYF.

The chain recombines TRBV6-5 with TRBJ1-1; D is ambiguous. CDR3 length equals 15 residues. Germline lookup yields CDR1 MNHEY and CDR2 SVGAGI. V shed 3 bases and J shed 4 bases, with 15 bases lying between them. CDR3 coding DNA: TGTGCCAGCAGTTATATGGACTCCATGGGCACTGAAGCTTTCTTT. Protein: CASSYMDSMGTEAFF.

The V call is TRBV3-1 (or the pseudogene TRBV3-2), the J call TRBJ2-3; no firm D call. Trimming pared 1 base from V and 8 bases from J, leaving 13 bases between. This CDR3 region has 14 residues. CDR1 and CDR2 (germline): LGHDT, YNNKEL (reference sequence). CDR3 sequence: CASSQVETSGTQYF. DNA for the CDR3: TGTGCCAGCAGCCAAGTGGAGACGTCGGGTACGCAGTATTTT.

CDR3 amino acids: CASKRDDRSNQPQHF. CDR3 in DNA: TGTGCCAGTAAGCGGGACGATAGGTCCAATCAGCCCCAGCATTTT. The genes are TRBV19 and TRBJ1-5; possibly TRBD1 for D (5 bases). The CDR3 sequence is 15 residues long. Germline V gene lookup returns CDR1 LNHDA and CDR2 SQIVND (reference sequence). V was cut by 7 bases and J by 3 bases, with 16 bases left in between. Using reference TRBV19 and TRBJ1-5 for the parts outside the CDR3, the full variable domain is DGGITQSPKYLFRKEGQNVTLSCEQNLNHDAMYWYRQDPGQGLRLIYYSQIVNDFQKGDIAEGYSVSREKKESFPLTVTSAQKNPTAFYLCASKRDDRSNQPQHFGDGTRLSIL.

The CDR3 reads CASPRFSGNTIYF. CDR3 DNA: TGCGCCAGTCCACGGTTCTCTGGAAACACCATATATTTT. V is TRBV23-1 and J is TRBJ1-3; no clear D gene. TRBV23-1 is sorted into the ORF group, with uncertain function. The CDR3 extends over 13 amino acids. V was clipped by 9 bases and J by 0 bases, with 9 bases between them.

This chain connects TRBV7-2 to TRBJ2-2; D not certain. The ends were cut back, 5 bases at V and 0 bases at J, with 7 bases in the middle. CDR1 is SGHTA, CDR2 FQGNSA, per germline. CDR3 size: 14 residues. CDR3 DNA sequence: TGTGCCAGCAGCCCGCGACCGAACACCGGGGAGCTGTTTTTT. Its translation: CASSPRPNTGELFF.

The J gene is TRBJ1-1, the V gene TRBV7-2; D gene unclear. The CDR3 contains 14 residues. V dropped 1 base and J dropped 1 base, with 7 bases sitting between them. CDR1 is SGHTA and CDR2 is FQGNSA in the germline V gene. CDR3 DNA sequence: TGTGCCAGCAGCTTAGGGGCGGGGAACACTGAAGCTTTCTTT. Its protein is CASSLGAGNTEAFF.

J is TRBJ2-1 and V is TRBV5-1; no definite D call. The CDR3 spans 12 residues. In germline, CDR1 is SGHRS, CDR2 YFSETQ. Trimming pared 2 bases from V and 10 bases from J, leaving 10 bases between. CDR3 DNA sequence: TGCGCCAGCAGCTTACCAGTTGGGGAGCAGTTCTTC. Translated: CASSLPVGEQFF.

The chain combines TRBV11-2 with TRBJ1-5; no reliable D call. The V end lost 0 bases, the J end lost 8 bases, and 8 bases lay between the germline ends. CDR1 SGHAT and CDR2 FQNNGV come from the germline V gene. The CDR3 is 13 amino acids. The CDR3 nucleotides are TGTGCCAGCAGCTTAGAAGTAGGTGAGCCCCAGCATTTT. It translates to CASSLEVGEPQHF. Variable domain in full (rest from reference TRBV11-2 and TRBJ1-5): EAGVAQSPRYKIIEKRQSVAFWCNPISGHATLYWYQQILGQGPKLLIQFQNNGVVDDSQLPKDRFSAERLKGVDSTLKIQPAKLEDSAVYLCASSLEVGEPQHFGDGTRLSIL.

The rearrangement joins TRBV11-2 to TRBJ2-7; D may be TRBD1 (6 bases). The germline gives CDR1 SGHAT, CDR2 FQNNGV. V lost 0 bases and J 0 bases, leaving 12 bases between the germline ends. The CDR3 is 16 residues long. The CDR3 spells CASSLDWGTLSYEQYF. As DNA, the CDR3 is TGTGCCAGCAGCTTAGATTGGGGGACACTCTCCTACGAGCAGTACTTC. The whole variable domain, filled in from reference TRBV11-2 and TRBJ2-7, reads EAGVAQSPRYKIIEKRQSVAFWCNPISGHATLYWYQQILGQGPKLLIQFQNNGVVDDSQLPKDRFSAERLKGVDSTLKIQPAKLEDSAVYLCASSLDWGTLSYEQYFGPGTRLTVT.

Here the CDR3 reads CASSEGGRNQPQHF. CDR3 in DNA: TGTGCCAGCAGCGAGGGGGGACGCAATCAGCCCCAGCATTTT. V usage is TRBV7-9 and J usage is TRBJ1-5, with a weak D call TRBD1 (6 bases). Germline-derived CDR1 and CDR2 are SEHNR and FQNEAQ (reference sequence). The germline V and J ends were trimmed by 5 bases and 2 bases, with 10 bases remaining between them. The CDR3 spans 14 residues.

A remark on this clone: The junction and the germline gene differ at one end; a read error may be behind it. The chain couples TRBV7-7 to TRBJ2-1; no firm D call. CDR3 size: 13 residues. In germline, CDR1 is SSHAT, CDR2 FNYEAQ (reference sequence). The CDR3 nucleotides are TGTGCTAGCAGCTTAGAATCCGGAATAGAGCAGTTCTTC. Its protein product is CASSLESGIEQFF.

The chain uses TRBV27 and TRBJ2-5, with TRBD1 matching over 8 bases. The V and J ends lost 7 bases and 1 base, in that order; junction bases with no gene match: 5. The CDR3 runs to 14 residues. CDR1 and CDR2 from the germline V gene are MNHEY and SMNVEV (reference sequence). The CDR3 DNA follows: TGTGCCAGCACCTCCGGGACAGGCCAAGAGACCCAGTACTTC. As protein: CASTSGTGQETQYF.

This clone was recorded only once. The chain recombines TRBV10-3 with TRBJ2-5; D is unresolved. CDR1 is ENHRY, CDR2 SYGVKD, per germline. Trimming took 0 bases from V and 4 from J, leaving 15 bases between them. The CDR3 totals 16 residues. Written as DNA, the CDR3 is TGTGCCATCAGTGAGTCGGGTTCTGGAGAGCTAGAGACCCAGTACTTC. The encoded protein is CAISESGSGELETQYF.

This clone was recorded once. The chain joins TRBV21-1 to TRBJ2-1. TRBV21-1 is deemed a pseudogene. The CDR3 spans 12 residues. The CDR3 sequence is CASSKPTDEQFF. The CDR3 bases are TGTGCCAGCAGCAAACCCACCGATGAGCAGTTCTTC.

A word on this clone: One end of the junction is discordant with germline, which a read error may explain. V usage is TRBV2 and J usage is TRBJ1-6; D is unclear. Germline V gene sequence: CDR1 SNHLY, CDR2 FYNNEI. This CDR3 contains 13 residues. CDR3 coding DNA: TGTGCCAGCCGTGAGCAGATTAATTCACCCCTCCACTTT. Residues: CASREQINSPLHF.

DNA for the CDR3: TGTGCCAGCACCAAAACCCGGATAGCGGGAGCTGGAAATGAGCAGTTCTTC. It translates to CASTKTRIAGAGNEQFF. V usage is TRBV7-6 and J usage is TRBJ2-1; TRBD2 matches at 9 bases. Trimming at V came to 7 bases and at J to 7 bases, leaving 17 bases not matched to a gene. There are 17 residues in the CDR3. Germline CDR1 reads SGHVS; CDR2 reads FNYEAQ.

This clone was seen more than once but under ten times. The V call is TRBV12-5, the J call TRBJ1-5, with D tentatively TRBD1 (5 bases). The ends were cut back, 6 bases at V and 6 bases at J, with 18 bases in the middle. This CDR3 is 15 amino acids long. The V gene's germline CDR1 is LGHNT and CDR2 FRNRAP. The CDR3 protein is CASGPPSGLPQPQHF. The CDR3, as DNA: TGTGCTAGTGGCCCTCCGTCAGGGCTCCCTCAGCCCCAGCATTTT.

The rearrangement uses TRBV18 and TRBJ2-7; TRBD1 is a possible D gene (6 bases). The CDR3 contains 16 residues. Trimming pared 1 base from V and 6 bases from J, leaving 19 bases between. Germline CDR1 and CDR2: KGHSH and LQKENI. This CDR3 reads CASSPLSAQGQPEQYF. CDR3 in DNA: TGTGCCAGCTCACCACTATCGGCCCAGGGACAACCCGAGCAGTACTTC.

This chain links TRBV6-5 with TRBJ2-6; no firm D call. There are 15 residues in the CDR3. Germline V gives CDR1 MNHEY, CDR2 SVGAGI. The germline V and J ends were trimmed by 5 bases and 2 bases, with 10 bases remaining between them. The CDR3 spells CASSNWDTGANVLTF. DNA of the CDR3: TGTGCCAGCAGTAACTGGGATACTGGGGCCAACGTCCTGACTTTC.

This chain connects TRBV5-4 to TRBJ1-1; D is undetermined. The V end lost 3 bases, the J end lost 2 bases, and 14 bases lay between the germline ends. CDR1 and CDR2 from the germline V gene are SGHNT and YYREEE (reference sequence). There are 15 residues in the CDR3. CDR3 nucleotide sequence: TGTGCCAGCAGCTCCCCCCGGGAATCTAACACTGAAGCTTTCTTT. As protein: CASSSPRESNTEAFF.